This is a list of T cell receptor beta chains from one sample in a study of regulatory T cells in long-lasting Graves disease. TCRdb independently ran MiXCR on the multiplex PCR reads; one entry per CDR3 protein. The top ten clones hold around 10% of a sample with some 450,000 distinct CDR3 sequences, about a sixth of them seen once. A further study also used this sample, focusing on T cells in Graves' hyperthyroidism and ophthalmopathy.

Sample: peripheral blood mononuclear cells (PBMCs), taken at new diagnosis, from a patient treated with antithyroid drugs. The source of these receptors is a woman aged 25 to 39 with Graves disease. CDR3s include the opening cysteine and the closing phenylalanine or tryptophan. D genes are given only for firm matches. A clone size is listed for some rows: how often the clone was seen (once, few, many), or a class if it is expanded.

clone size	D gene	V gene	J gene	CDR3 DNA	CDR3 protein
-	-	TRBV29-1	TRBJ1-1	TGCAGCGTTGCGAAGGTTACTGAAGCTTTCTTT	CSVAKVTEAFF
once	-	TRBV4-1	TRBJ2-1	TGCGCCAGCAGCCTCGCAGGGATTCCCTCCTACAATGAGCAGTTCTTC	CASSLAGIPSYNEQFF
many	TRBD1	TRBV6-1	TRBJ2-5	TGTGCCAGCCCATACCCAGGACAGGGGAAAGAGACCCAGTACTTC	CASPYPGQGKETQYF
many	-	TRBV7-9	TRBJ2-1	TGTGCCAGCAGCACTGCCCGGGGCAATGAGCAGTTCTTC	CASSTARGNEQFF
-	-	TRBV13	TRBJ1-1	TGTGCCAGCAGCTTGGGTCTGGCCGGCAACACTGAAGCTTTCTTT	CASSLGLAGNTEAFF
-	TRBD2	TRBV5-8	TRBJ2-5	TGTGCCAGCAGCTTGGATCGGGGGCTAGCGGGAGGGCCGATGGAGGAGACCCAGTACTTC	CASSLDRGLAGGPMEETQYF
few	-	TRBV29-1	TRBJ2-3	TGCAGCGTCGCGCTTAGCACAGATACGCAGTATTTT	CSVALSTDTQYF
many	TRBD1	TRBV27	TRBJ1-1	TGTGCCAGCACTAGGACAGGGAGGCCTGAAGCTTTCTTT	CASTRTGRPEAFF
-	TRBD2	TRBV4-1	TRBJ2-3	TGCGCCAGCAGCCTCGGGACTAGGAGTCCAGATACGCAGTATTTT	CASSLGTRSPDTQYF
many	TRBD1	TRBV27	TRBJ1-2	TGTGCCAGCAGTTTATATGTAGGACAGGGGTTTTTTTATGGCTACACCTTC	CASSLYVGQGFFYGYTF
-	-	TRBV5-6	TRBJ2-3	TGTGCCAGCAGCTTGGAAGCATTCGGGACACCATTCCTAGATACGCAGTATTTT	CASSLEAFGTPFLDTQYF